The table lists the clone carrying this T cell receptor beta chain with many counts. The read finishes 3 residues shy of the CDR3 end, and the germline J gene is used to complete it. This sample was taken from a study of T cell clonality in common variable immunodeficiency. Generated by immunoSEQ multiplex PCR, the TCRdb table keeps only in-frame clones and is missing some. This sample comprises around 30,000 clones, none seen once only. Germline-derived CDR1 and CDR2 are SNHLY and FYNNEI. V was trimmed by 7 bases and J by 0 bases, leaving 12 bases between them. This CDR3 is 14 amino acids long. The source material was peripheral blood mononuclear cells. The chain couples TRBV2 to TRBJ1-1; a weak D match, TRBD1 (6 bases). The origin of this receptor is a person between 18 and 75 years old in good health. The CDR3 sequence: CASKRQVLNTEAFF. The sequenced CDR3 bases are TGTGCCAGCAAGCGACAGGTCCTGAACACTGAA.